The present TCR beta chain was sequenced within a study of Graves' ophthalmopathy and Graves' hyperthyroidism. Amplification from RNA transcripts yielded the TCR beta CDR3 regions. The first round was an RT-PCR with HTBI primers, and the second round was a multiplex PCR. Via MiXCR, TCRdb re-called the multiplex PCR reads, giving one row per CDR3 protein. The table shows approximately 700,000 distinct CDR3 sequences, with 35% to 50% occurring only once. There are a few counts of this clonotype. CDR1 is SEHNR and CDR2 is FQNEAQ in the germline V gene (reference sequence). V was trimmed by 5 bases and J by 5 bases, leaving 18 bases between them. This CDR3 comprises 15 residues.

The chain employs TRBV7-9 and TRBJ2-5; D unresolved. Sequences were obtained from peripheral blood. The sequence was collected from an adult man with Graves' ophthalmopathy. CDR3 sequence reads: CASSPPVGPGETQYF. The CDR3 DNA reads as TGTGCCAGCAGCCCCCCTGTTGGCCCTGGGGAGACCCAGTACTTC.